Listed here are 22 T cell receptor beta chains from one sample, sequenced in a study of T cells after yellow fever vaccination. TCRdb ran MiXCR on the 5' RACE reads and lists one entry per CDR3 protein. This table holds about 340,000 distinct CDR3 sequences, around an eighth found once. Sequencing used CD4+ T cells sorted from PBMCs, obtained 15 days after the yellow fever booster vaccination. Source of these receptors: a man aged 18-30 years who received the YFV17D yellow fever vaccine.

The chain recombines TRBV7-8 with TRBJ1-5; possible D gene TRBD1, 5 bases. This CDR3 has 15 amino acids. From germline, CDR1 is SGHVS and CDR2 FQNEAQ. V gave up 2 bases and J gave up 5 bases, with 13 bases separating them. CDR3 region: CASSLTRWGDQPQHF. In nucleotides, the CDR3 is TGTGCCAGCAGCTTAACCAGGTGGGGGGATCAGCCCCAGCATTTT.

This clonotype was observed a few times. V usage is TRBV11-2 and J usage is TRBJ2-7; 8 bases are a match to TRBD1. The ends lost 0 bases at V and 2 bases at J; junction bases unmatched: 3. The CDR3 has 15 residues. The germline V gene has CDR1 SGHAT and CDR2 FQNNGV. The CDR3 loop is CASSLDGTGTYEQYF. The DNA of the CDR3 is TGTGCCAGCAGCTTAGATGGGACAGGTACCTACGAGCAGTACTTC.

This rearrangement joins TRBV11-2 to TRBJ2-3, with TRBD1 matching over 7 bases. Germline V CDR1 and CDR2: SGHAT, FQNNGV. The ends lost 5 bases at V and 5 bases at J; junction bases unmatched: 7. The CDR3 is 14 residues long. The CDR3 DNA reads TGTGCCAGCAGCCTCGACAGGGCAGAAGATACGCAGTATTTT. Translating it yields CASSLDRAEDTQYF.

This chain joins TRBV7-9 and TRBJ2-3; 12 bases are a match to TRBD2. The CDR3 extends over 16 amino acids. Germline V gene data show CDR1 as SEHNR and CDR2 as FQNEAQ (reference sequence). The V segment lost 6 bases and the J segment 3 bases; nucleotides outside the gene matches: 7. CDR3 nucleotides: TGTGCCAGCAGATCCGTACTAGCGGGGGGAACAGATACGCAGTATTTT. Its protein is CASRSVLAGGTDTQYF.

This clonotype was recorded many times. CDR3 bases: TGTGCCAGCTCAGACCAGGCGAACACTGAAGCTTTCTTT. Amino acids: CASSDQANTEAFF. The chain uses TRBV18 and TRBJ1-1; D is undetermined. Germline assignment: CDR1 KGHSH and CDR2 LQKENI. The CDR3 runs 13 residues. V lost 5 bases and J lost 1, with 8 bases in between.

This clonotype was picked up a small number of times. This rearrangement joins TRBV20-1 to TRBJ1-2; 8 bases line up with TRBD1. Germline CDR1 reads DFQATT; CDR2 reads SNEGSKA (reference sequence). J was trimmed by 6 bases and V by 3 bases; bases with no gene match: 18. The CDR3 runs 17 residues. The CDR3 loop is CSASPIEGQGFDNGYTF. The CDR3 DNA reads TGCAGTGCTAGTCCCATTGAAGGACAGGGATTCGACAATGGCTACACCTTC.

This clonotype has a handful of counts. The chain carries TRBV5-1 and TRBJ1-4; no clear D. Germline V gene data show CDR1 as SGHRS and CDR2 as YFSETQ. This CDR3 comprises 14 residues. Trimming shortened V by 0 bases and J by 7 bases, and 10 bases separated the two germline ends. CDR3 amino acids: CASSLDKLGEKLFF. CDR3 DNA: TGCGCCAGCAGCTTGGATAAGCTGGGTGAAAAACTGTTTTTT.

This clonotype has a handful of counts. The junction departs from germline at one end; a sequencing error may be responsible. CDR3: CASSRTAMYANTGELFF. The CDR3 nucleotides are TGTGCCAGCAGTCGGACAGCGATGTACGCGAACACCGGGGAGCTGTTTTTT. The chain couples TRBV10-3 to TRBJ2-2, with D perhaps TRBD1 (6 bases). CDR1 is ENHRY, CDR2 SYGVKD, per germline. This CDR3 is built from 17 residues.

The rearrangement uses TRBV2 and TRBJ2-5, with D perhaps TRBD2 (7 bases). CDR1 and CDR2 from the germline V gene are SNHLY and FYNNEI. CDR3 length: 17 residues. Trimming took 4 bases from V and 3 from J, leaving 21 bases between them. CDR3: CASSGAPGGGLKETQYF. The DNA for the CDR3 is TGTGCCAGCAGTGGGGCCCCGGGGGGCGGACTAAAAGAGACCCAGTACTTC. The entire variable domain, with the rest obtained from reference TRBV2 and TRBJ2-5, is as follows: EPEVTQTPSHQVTQMGQEVILRCVPISNHLYFYWYRQILGQKVEFLVSFYNNEISEKSEIFDDQFSVERPDGSNFTLKIRSTKLEDSAMYFCASSGAPGGGLKETQYFGPGTRLLVL.

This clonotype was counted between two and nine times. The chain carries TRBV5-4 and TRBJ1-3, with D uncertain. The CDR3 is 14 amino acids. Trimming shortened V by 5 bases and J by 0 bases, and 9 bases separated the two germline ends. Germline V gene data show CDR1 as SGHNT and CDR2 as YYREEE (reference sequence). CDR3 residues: CASRSMGSGNTIYF. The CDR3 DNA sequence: TGTGCCAGCAGGTCTATGGGCTCTGGAAACACCATATATTTT.

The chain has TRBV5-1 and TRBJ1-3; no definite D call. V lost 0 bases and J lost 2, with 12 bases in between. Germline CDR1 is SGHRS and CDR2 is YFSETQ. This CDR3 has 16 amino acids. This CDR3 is CASSLDRPATGNTIYF. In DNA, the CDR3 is TGCGCCAGCAGCTTGGACCGACCGGCCACTGGAAACACCATATATTTT.

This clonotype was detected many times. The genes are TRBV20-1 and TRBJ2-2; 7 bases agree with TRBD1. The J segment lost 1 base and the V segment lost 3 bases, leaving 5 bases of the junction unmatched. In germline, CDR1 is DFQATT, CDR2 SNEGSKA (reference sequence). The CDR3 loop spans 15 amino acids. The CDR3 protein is CSASDREGNTGELFF. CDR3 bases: TGCAGTGCTAGTGACAGGGAAGGGAACACCGGGGAGCTGTTTTTT.

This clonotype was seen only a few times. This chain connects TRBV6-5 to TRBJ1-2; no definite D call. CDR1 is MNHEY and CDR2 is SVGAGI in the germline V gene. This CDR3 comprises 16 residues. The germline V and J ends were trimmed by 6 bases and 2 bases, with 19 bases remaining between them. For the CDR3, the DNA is TGTGCCAGCAGCCTGGCGCCCGGGGTAGGCAACTATGGCTACACCTTC. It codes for CASSLAPGVGNYGYTF.

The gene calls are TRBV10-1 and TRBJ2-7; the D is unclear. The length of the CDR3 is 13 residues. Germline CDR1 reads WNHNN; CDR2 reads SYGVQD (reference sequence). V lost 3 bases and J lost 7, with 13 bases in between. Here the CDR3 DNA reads TGCGCCAGCAGTGATGTCTACCTCGGGGAGCAGTACTTC. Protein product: CASSDVYLGEQYF.

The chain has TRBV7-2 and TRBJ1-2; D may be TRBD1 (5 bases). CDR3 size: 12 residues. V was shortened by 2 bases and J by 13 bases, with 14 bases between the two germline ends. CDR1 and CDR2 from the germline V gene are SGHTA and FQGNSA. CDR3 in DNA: TGTGCCAGCAGCTTAAGGGGAGGGGACCGCACCTTC. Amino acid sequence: CASSLRGGDRTF. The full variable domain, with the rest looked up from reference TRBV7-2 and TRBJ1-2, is GAGVSQSPSNKVTEKGKDVELRCDPISGHTALYWYRQSLGQGLEFLIYFQGNSAPDKSGLPSDRFSAERTGGSVSTLTIQRTQQEDSAVYLCASSLRGGDRTFGSGTRLTVV.

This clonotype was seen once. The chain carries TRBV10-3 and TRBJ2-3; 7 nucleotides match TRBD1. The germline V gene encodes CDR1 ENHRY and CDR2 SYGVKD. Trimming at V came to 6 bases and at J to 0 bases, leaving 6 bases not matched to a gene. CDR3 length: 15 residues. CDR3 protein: CAIRDRVASTDTQYF. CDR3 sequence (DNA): TGTGCCATCAGAGACAGGGTAGCTAGCACAGATACGCAGTATTTT.

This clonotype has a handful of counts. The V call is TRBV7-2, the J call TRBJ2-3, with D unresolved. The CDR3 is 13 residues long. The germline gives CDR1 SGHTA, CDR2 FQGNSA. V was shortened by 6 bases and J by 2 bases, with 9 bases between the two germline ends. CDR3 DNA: TGTGCCAGCAGTCAGACCCCCACAGATACGCAGTATTTT. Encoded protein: CASSQTPTDTQYF.

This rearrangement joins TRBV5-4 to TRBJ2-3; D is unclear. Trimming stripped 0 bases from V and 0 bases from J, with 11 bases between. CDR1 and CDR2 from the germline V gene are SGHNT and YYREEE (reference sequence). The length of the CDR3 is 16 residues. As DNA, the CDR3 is TGTGCCAGCAGCTTGGCTTCCGGAATTAGCACAGATACGCAGTATTTT. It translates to CASSLASGISTDTQYF.

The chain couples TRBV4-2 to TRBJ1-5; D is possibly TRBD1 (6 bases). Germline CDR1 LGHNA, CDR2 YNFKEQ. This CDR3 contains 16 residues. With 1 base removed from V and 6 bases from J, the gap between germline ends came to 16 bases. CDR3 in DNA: TGTGCCAGCAGCCAAGTAGCCGGGGACAACATTCAGCCCCAGCATTTT. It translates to CASSQVAGDNIQPQHF.

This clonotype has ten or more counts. In DNA form, the CDR3 reads TGTGCCAGCAGCCGGGGGGTTGGAGGCACTGAAGCTTTCTTT. Protein product: CASSRGVGGTEAFF. This chain links TRBV6-2 or TRBV6-3 with TRBJ1-1; weak D call: TRBD1 (5 bases). The CDR3 is 14 residues long. The germline gives CDR1 MNHEY, CDR2 SVGEGT. Trimming left V 6 bases short and J 4 bases short, with 15 bases between.

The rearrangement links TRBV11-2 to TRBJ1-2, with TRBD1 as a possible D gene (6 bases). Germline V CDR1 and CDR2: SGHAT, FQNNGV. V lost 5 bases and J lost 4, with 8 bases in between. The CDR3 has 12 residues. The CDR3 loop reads CASSQTGYGYTF. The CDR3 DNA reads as TGTGCCAGCAGCCAGACAGGCTATGGCTACACCTTC. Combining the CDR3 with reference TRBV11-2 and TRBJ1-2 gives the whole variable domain EAGVAQSPRYKIIEKRQSVAFWCNPISGHATLYWYQQILGQGPKLLIQFQNNGVVDDSQLPKDRFSAERLKGVDSTLKIQPAKLEDSAVYLCASSQTGYGYTFGSGTRLTVV.

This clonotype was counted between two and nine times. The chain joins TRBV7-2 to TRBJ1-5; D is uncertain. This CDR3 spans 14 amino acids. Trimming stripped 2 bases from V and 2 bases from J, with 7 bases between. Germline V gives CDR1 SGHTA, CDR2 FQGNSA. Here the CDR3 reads CASSLYGGNQPQHF. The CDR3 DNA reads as TGTGCCAGCAGCTTATATGGGGGCAATCAGCCCCAGCATTTT.